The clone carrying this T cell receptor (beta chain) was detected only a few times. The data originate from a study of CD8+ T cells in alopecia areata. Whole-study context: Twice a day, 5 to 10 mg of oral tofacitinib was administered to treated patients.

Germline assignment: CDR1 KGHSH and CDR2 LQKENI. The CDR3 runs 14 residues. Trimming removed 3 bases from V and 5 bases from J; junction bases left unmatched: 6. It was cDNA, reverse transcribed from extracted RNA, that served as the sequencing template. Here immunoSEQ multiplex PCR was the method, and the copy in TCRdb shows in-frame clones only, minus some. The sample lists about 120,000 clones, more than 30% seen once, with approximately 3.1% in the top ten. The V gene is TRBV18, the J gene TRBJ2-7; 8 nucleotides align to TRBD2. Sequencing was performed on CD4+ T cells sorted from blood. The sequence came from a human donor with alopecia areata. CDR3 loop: CASSPESGSDEQYF. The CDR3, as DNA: TGTGCCAGCTCACCTGAAAGCGGGAGCGACGAGCAGTACTTC. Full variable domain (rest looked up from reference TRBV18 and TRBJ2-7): NAGVMQNPRHLVRRRGQEARLRCSPMKGHSHVYWYRQLPEEGLKFMVYLQKENIIDESGMPKERFSAEFPKEGPSILRIQQVVRGDSAAYFCASSPESGSDEQYFGPGTRLTVT.